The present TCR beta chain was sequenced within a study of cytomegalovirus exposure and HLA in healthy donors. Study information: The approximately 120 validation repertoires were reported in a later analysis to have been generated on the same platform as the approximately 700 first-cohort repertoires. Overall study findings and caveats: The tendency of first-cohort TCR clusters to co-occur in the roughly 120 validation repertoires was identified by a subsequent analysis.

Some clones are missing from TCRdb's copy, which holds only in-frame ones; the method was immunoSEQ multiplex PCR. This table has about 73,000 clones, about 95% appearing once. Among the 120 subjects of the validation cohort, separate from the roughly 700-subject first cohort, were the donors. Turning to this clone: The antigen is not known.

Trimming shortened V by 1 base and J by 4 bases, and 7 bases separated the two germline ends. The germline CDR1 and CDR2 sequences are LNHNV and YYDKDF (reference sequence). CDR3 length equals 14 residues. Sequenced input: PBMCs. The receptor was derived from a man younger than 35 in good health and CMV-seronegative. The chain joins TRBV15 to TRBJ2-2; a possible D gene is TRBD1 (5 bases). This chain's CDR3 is CATSRVDSTGELFF. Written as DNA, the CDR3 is TGTGCCACCAGCAGAGTCGACAGCACCGGGGAGCTGTTTTTT.